The source of this T cell receptor (beta chain) is a study of cytomegalovirus exposure and HLA in healthy donors. The primer mix had 60 Vbeta and 13 Jbeta primers. Produced via immunoSEQ multiplex PCR; TCRdb's table is partial and in-frame only. In the table there are approximately 110,000 clones, roughly 13% of which are singletons. This clone occurred a few times. Its specificity is not known. Findings and caveats of the study: Some public TCRs appeared in many individuals, while most sequences were rare.

Input material: PBMCs. The TCR was taken from a man in his forties in good health and CMV-seropositive.

CDR3 nucleotide sequence: TGCGCCAGCAGCACCGCGACGGGGCGGAGGGAGGGAGAGACCCAGTACTTC. Amino acid sequence: CASSTATGRREGETQYF. This chain connects TRBV5-1 to TRBJ2-5; TRBD2 matches 7 bases. J lost 4 bases, V lost 4 bases, and 16 bases had no gene match. The CDR3 loop spans 17 amino acids. Germline lookup yields CDR1 SGHRS and CDR2 YFSETQ.